This paragraph covers one T cell receptor beta chain sequence. The antigen is undetermined. The CDR3 runs to 16 residues. V lost 0 bases and J 5 bases, leaving 16 bases between the germline ends. Germline V CDR1 and CDR2: SGHTA, FQGNSA. The method was immunoSEQ multiplex PCR; TCRdb's version includes in-frame clones alone and lacks a portion of them. The sample has roughly 20,000 clones, approximately 82% seen once. The sample is drawn from a study of T cells in narcolepsy. Study-level points and caveats: Healthy controls reportedly lacked the autoreactive clonotypes serially found in patients' blood. HCRT-specific and TRIB2-specific autoreactive clonotypes appeared among same-patient CSF and blood CD4+ clonotypes.

The chain carries TRBV7-2 and TRBJ2-5, with a possible D match to TRBD2 (6 bases). The sequence came from a human donor in good health. Sequenced material: memory (CD45RA-) CD4+ T cells from blood. The CDR3 loop reads CASSLASSRGEETQYF. CDR3 coding DNA: TGTGCCAGCAGCTTAGCGAGCTCGCGGGGAGAGGAGACCCAGTACTTC.